This TCR beta chain was identified in a study of blood T cell repertoires in COVID-19. Study context: Donors in the United States, Italy and Spain gave samples during acute or convalescent COVID-19. Sources were T cells, B-cell-depleted T cells, or PBMCs; the material itself was cDNA or gDNA.

Germline V gene lookup returns CDR1 MNHNS and CDR2 SASEGT. This CDR3 spans 16 amino acids. Methods used by the authors: From reference gene primer amplification, estimates of nucleated cell counts were derived. Sequencing used immunoSEQ multiplex PCR; TCRdb keeps in-frame clones, though not all of them. V, J and clone size derive from that table, while D and trimming were established from the DNA sequence. The sample includes more than 75,000 clones, 70% to 90% seen only once; the top ten take around 13%. Worth noting for this clone: An end of the junction differs from the germline gene, which may be a read error.

The rearrangement joins TRBV6-1 to TRBJ2-4; TRBD1 matches 9 bases. The receptor was derived from a woman aged 70-85 years with acute or convalescent COVID-19. Input material: peripheral blood. CDR3 DNA: TGTGCCAGCAGCGAAGGCCTACCGGGACAGGGAGGCATTCAGTACTTC. This translates into CASSEGLPGQGGIQYF.